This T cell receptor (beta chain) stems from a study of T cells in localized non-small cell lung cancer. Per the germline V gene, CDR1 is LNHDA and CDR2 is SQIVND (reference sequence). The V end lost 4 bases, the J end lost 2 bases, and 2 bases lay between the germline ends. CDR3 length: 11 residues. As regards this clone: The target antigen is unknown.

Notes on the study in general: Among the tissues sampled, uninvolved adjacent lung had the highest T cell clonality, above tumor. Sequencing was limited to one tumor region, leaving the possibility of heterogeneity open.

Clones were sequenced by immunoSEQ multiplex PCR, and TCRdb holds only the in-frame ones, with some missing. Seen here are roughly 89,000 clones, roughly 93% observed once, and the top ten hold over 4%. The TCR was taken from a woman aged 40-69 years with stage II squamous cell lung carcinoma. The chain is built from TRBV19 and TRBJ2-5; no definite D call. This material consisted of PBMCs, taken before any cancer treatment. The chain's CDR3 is CASSTQETQYF. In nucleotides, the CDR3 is TGTGCCAGTAGTACACAAGAGACCCAGTACTTC.